A selection of T cell receptor beta chains follows, all from one sample in a study of beta chain features in type 1 diabetes. The repertoire was sequenced with immunoSEQ multiplex PCR; TCRdb's copy has only in-frame clones and lacks some. The sample carries 300,000 to 350,000 clones, roughly 8% recorded once. The sequenced material came from central memory CD4+ T cells from blood. These receptors originate from a woman aged 18-35 years in good health. CDR3s leave out the opening cysteine and the closing phenylalanine or tryptophan. Each record gives: V gene, J gene, D gene, CDR3 protein. D genes are given only for firm matches.

TRBV18	TRBJ2-3	TRBD2	ASSPRTGGPSDTQY
TRBV6-5	TRBJ1-1	TRBD1	ASRDRDRVNTEAF
TRBV6-1	TRBJ2-7	NA	ASSEQGYEQY
TRBV29-1	TRBJ2-1	TRBD1	SVKTGVAEQF
TRBV4-3	TRBJ2-3	TRBD1	ASGDRSSTDTQY
TRBV28	TRBJ2-2	NA	ASRVTNTGELF
TRBV7-3	TRBJ2-1	TRBD2	ASRGLAGGWEQF
TRBV7-2	TRBJ2-7	NA	ASSLAGVGYEQY
TRBV27	TRBJ1-2	TRBD1	ASKLTTGGDVHYGYT
TRBV11-3	TRBJ2-3	TRBD1	ASSFDRASTDTQY
TRBV5-4	TRBJ2-6	NA	ASSLVQTSGANVLT
TRBV19	TRBJ1-5	NA	ASSIHAGGAGQPQH
TRBV4-2	TRBJ1-2	TRBD1	ASSQDLQGTGVLGYT
TRBV20-1	TRBJ2-3	NA	SARGFQSQY
TRBV6-5	TRBJ2-1	NA	ASRRDIFRYNEQF
TRBV23-1	TRBJ2-1	TRBD2	ARGGAKQF
TRBV27	TRBJ1-1	NA	ASSLQRNTEAF
TRBV7-3	TRBJ2-1	NA	ASSLSAGQYNEQF
TRBV2	TRBJ1-2	TRBD1	ASSDEGTGLFPNT
TRBV5-1	TRBJ2-3	NA	ASSLSSGISDTQY
TRBV7-3	TRBJ1-1	NA	ASSLVRNTEAF
TRBV2	TRBJ2-2	NA	ASRGGVTGELF
TRBV11-1	TRBJ2-5	TRBD2	ASRPTGTSEETQY
TRBV5-1	TRBJ2-3	TRBD2	ASSLPSGSTDTQY
TRBV23-1	TRBJ2-7	NA	ASSQPRAEMLYEQY
TRBV28	TRBJ2-2	TRBD2	ASRWTSGRATGELF
TRBV7-9	TRBJ2-4	NA	ASSSIHTGLDIQY
TRBV10-3	TRBJ2-7	TRBD2	AISESLSWLAGGDREQY
TRBV11-2	TRBJ2-1	TRBD2	ASSVSGRAVNEQF
TRBV25-1	TRBJ2-1	TRBD2	ASSAFLADNEQF
TRBV4-2	TRBJ2-1	TRBD2	ASSQVASGRAGEQF
TRBV13	TRBJ2-5	TRBD1	ASSFRTGGTETQY
TRBV6-6	TRBJ1-3	NA	ASLERTSGNTIY
TRBV28	TRBJ2-3	TRBD1	ASSRPGQGTDTQY
TRBV28	TRBJ1-1	NA	ASSLDTGITEAF
TRBV27	TRBJ1-1	NA	ASSLRSDGFEAF